This T cell receptor (beta chain) was sequenced for a study of T cell responses to AZD1222 COVID-19 vaccine. Study findings and constraints: Nearly half of spike-specific TCRs reportedly target variant regions that are unmutated in the B.1.351 and B.1.1.7 variants. Only a handful of AZD1222 recipients, roughly 6 in all, had baseline seropositivity.

Worth noting for this clone: Its antigen is currently unknown.

The CDR3 totals 17 residues. V was clipped by 6 bases and J by 0 bases; unmatched bases: 8. Germline values: CDR1 ENHRY, CDR2 SYGVKD. Sequencing used immunoSEQ multiplex PCR; TCRdb keeps in-frame clones, though not all of them. The table lists approximately 160,000 clones, about 92% of them singletons, with around 1% in the top ten. The receptor's source is an adult who received the AZD1222 COVID-19 vaccine. The chain combines TRBV10-3 with TRBJ2-6; 7 nucleotides match TRBD1. This sample comprised peripheral blood, obtained 28 days after the second AZD1222 dose. The CDR3 is CAISPQGSDSGANVLTF. CDR3 DNA sequence: TGTGCCATCAGCCCACAGGGGTCCGACTCTGGGGCCAACGTCCTGACTTTC.